The clone carrying this T cell receptor (beta chain) has more than one count but fewer than ten. Antigen unknown. CDR1 SGHTS and CDR2 YDEGEE come from the germline V gene. This CDR3 is 14 amino acids long. Trimming left V 0 bases short and J 4 bases short, with 8 bases between. This entry is derived from a study of cytomegalovirus exposure and HLA in healthy donors. In the PCR, 60 Vbeta and 13 Jbeta primers were used. Repertoires were generated with immunoSEQ multiplex PCR, while TCRdb's copy carries only in-frame clones and drops some. Of 130,000 or so clones detected, 75% appear once; the ten largest clones hold about 3.5%. Overall study findings and caveats: A few of the chains that were CMV-associated were confirmed in vitro to be specific for CMV antigens. Later analysis demonstrated an association between a missense DCLRE1C variant and TCR beta V- and J-gene trimming. Association with HLA alleles at 0.05 false discovery rate was found for around 17,000 TCR beta sequences in a later analysis. Researchers reportedly found TCR beta sequences accurately predicted most subjects' HLA-A and HLA-B alleles.

Sequenced material: PBMCs. The clonotype comes from a middle-aged man in good health and CMV-seronegative. The genes are TRBV5-8 and TRBJ2-1; a possible D gene is TRBD1 (5 bases). The CDR3 nucleotides are TGTGCCAGCAGCTTGGAGGGGATGTACAATGAGCAGTTCTTC. Its protein is CASSLEGMYNEQFF.